These 17 T cell receptor beta chains were sequenced from one sample in a study of OX40 agonist ivuxolimab in advanced cancers. The method was the immunoSEQ multiplex PCR assay. TCRdb mirrors the immuneACCESS table, restricted to in-frame sequences. Some clones are absent from its copies; in checked studies, under half trace to an unresolved V gene, and the reason for the others is unknown. A total of over 50,000 clones appear in this sample, about 82% of them only once. The leading ten clones occupy around 4% of the sample. Material: CD4+ or CD8+ T cells sorted from blood, obtained in a trial of the OX40 agonist ivuxolimab. These receptors originate from an adult with an advanced solid tumor such as melanoma, head and neck, liver or kidney cancer.

This rearrangement joins TRBV7-9 to TRBJ2-2; D uncertain. V lost 4 bases and J lost 5, with 14 bases in between. This CDR3 is built from 15 residues. Germline lookup yields CDR1 SEHNR and CDR2 FQNEAQ (reference sequence). CDR3 sequence reads: CASSSATRTTGELFF. The CDR3 DNA sequence: TGTGCCAGCAGCTCCGCAACGAGAACAACCGGGGAGCTGTTTTTT.

This clone was seen a single time. The CDR3 sequence: CASSNRDIEYEQYF. CDR3 coding DNA: TGTGCCAGCAGCAACCGGGACATAGAATACGAGCAGTACTTC. The rearrangement uses TRBV21-1 and TRBJ2-5; TRBD1, as called in the table, went unchecked against the DNA. Judging by the DNA end, TRBJ2-7 fits better; the J call may be wrong. TRBV21-1 is annotated as a pseudogene. The CDR3 runs 14 residues.

The CDR3: CASSIDPGTDTQYF. DNA for the CDR3: TGTGCCAGTAGTATCGATCCAGGCACAGATACGCAGTATTTT. The chain has TRBV19 and TRBJ2-3, with D uncertain. The CDR3 loop spans 14 amino acids. Germline CDR1 LNHDA, CDR2 SQIVND (reference sequence). V lost 3 bases, J lost 1 base, and 8 bases lay in between.

V and J are TRBV6-4 and TRBJ1-1; TRBD1 agrees at 7 bases. Germline assignment: CDR1 MRHNA and CDR2 SNTAGT. After removal of 2 bases from V and 7 bases from J, the junction contained 19 bases not matched to a gene. The CDR3 has 18 amino acids. The CDR3 sequence is CASSDHPTGFVEGGEAFF. The CDR3 region has the DNA TGTGCCAGCAGTGACCACCCGACAGGGTTTGTCGAAGGGGGTGAAGCTTTCTTT.

This clone was observed a single time. The DNA for the CDR3 is TGTGCCAGCAGCTCCGGGCCGAAAGCCGGGGGAAACATTCAGTACTTC. Translated: CASSSGPKAGGNIQYF. The chain is built from TRBV7-3 and TRBJ2-4; a possible D gene is TRBD2 (6 bases). V shed 4 bases and J shed 6 bases, with 19 bases lying between them. Germline V gene lookup returns CDR1 SGHTA and CDR2 FQGTGA. The CDR3 runs 16 residues.

This chain links TRBV19 with TRBJ2-7; no clear D gene. V was shortened by 6 bases and J by 2 bases, with 11 bases between the two germline ends. CDR3 length: 13 residues. Germline V gene lookup returns CDR1 LNHDA and CDR2 SQIVND (reference sequence). In DNA form, the CDR3 reads TGTGCCAGTAGCCAGGACGCCCCCTACGAGCAGTACTTC. It codes for CASSQDAPYEQYF. Full variable domain (remainder filled in from reference TRBV19 and TRBJ2-7): DGGITQSPKYLFRKEGQNVTLSCEQNLNHDAMYWYRQDPGQGLRLIYYSQIVNDFQKGDIAEGYSVSREKKESFPLTVTSAQKNPTAFYLCASSQDAPYEQYFGPGTRLTVT.

The V gene is TRBV6-1, the J gene TRBJ1-1; D call uncertain. Germline V gene data show CDR1 as MNHNS and CDR2 as SASEGT. V was pared by 10 bases and J by 5 bases, with 20 bases between. The CDR3 is 14 amino acids. The CDR3 reads CATRNLPRRTEAFF. The DNA of the CDR3 is TGTGCCACCAGAAACCTCCCACGGCGGACTGAAGCTTTCTTT.

This chain joins TRBV6-5 and TRBJ2-5; maybe TRBD2 (5 bases). This CDR3 has 15 amino acids. In germline, CDR1 is MNHEY, CDR2 SVGAGI. The V gene lost 3 bases and the J gene lost 1 base, with 12 bases spanning the gap. The chain's CDR3 is CASSYGGISQETQYF. Written as DNA, the CDR3 is TGTGCCAGCAGTTATGGAGGAATCAGCCAAGAGACCCAGTACTTC.

This chain connects TRBV4-3 to TRBJ1-6; no reliable D call. This CDR3 comprises 15 residues. CDR1 LGHNA and CDR2 YSLEER come from the germline V gene. With 0 bases removed from V and 9 bases from J, the gap between germline ends came to 12 bases. CDR3 sequence reads: CASSQELGEISPLHF. The CDR3 region has the DNA TGCGCCAGCAGCCAAGAGCTAGGAGAGATTTCACCCCTCCACTTT.

The rearrangement joins TRBV11-3 to TRBJ2-2; 8 positions match TRBD1. The CDR3 is 15 residues long. Germline V gene sequence: CDR1 SGHNT, CDR2 YENEEA. The junction had 4 bases not matched to a gene; V was cut back by 3 bases and J by 4 bases. CDR3 loop: CASSFDRGFTGELFF. CDR3 nucleotides: TGTGCCAGCAGCTTTGACAGGGGATTCACCGGGGAGCTGTTTTTT.

The chain uses TRBV18 and TRBJ2-2, with D hard to call. Trimming took off 6 bases at V and 4 bases at J, with 12 bases between the two ends. This CDR3 has 14 residues. Germline values: CDR1 KGHSH, CDR2 LQKENI. CDR3: CASSFLRSTGELFF. For the CDR3, the DNA is TGTGCCAGCTCTTTCCTAAGGTCCACCGGGGAGCTGTTTTTT.

The V call is TRBV11-2, the J call TRBJ2-5; TRBD1 agrees at 11 bases. Germline V gene sequence: CDR1 SGHAT, CDR2 FQNNGV. The CDR3 runs to 15 residues. V was clipped by 7 bases and J by 1 base; unmatched bases: 5. CDR3 DNA: TGTGCCAGCAACATCGGACAGGGGGCCCAAGAGACCCAGTACTTC. Translation: CASNIGQGAQETQYF. The full variable domain, completed using reference TRBV11-2 and TRBJ2-5, is EAGVAQSPRYKIIEKRQSVAFWCNPISGHATLYWYQQILGQGPKLLIQFQNNGVVDDSQLPKDRFSAERLKGVDSTLKIQPAKLEDSAVYLCASNIGQGAQETQYFGPGTRLLVL.

V and J are TRBV19 and TRBJ1-5, with D tentatively TRBD1 (5 bases). V lost 5 bases to trimming and J lost 2 bases, with 13 bases between them. CDR1 LNHDA and CDR2 SQIVND come from the germline V gene (reference sequence). CDR3 size: 15 residues. The CDR3 coding sequence is TGTGCCAGTAGTGGGCAGGGTGGAGGCAATCAGCCCCAGCATTTT. It encodes CASSGQGGGNQPQHF.

V is TRBV4-1 and J is TRBJ1-5; 7 positions agree with TRBD1. V dropped 8 bases and J dropped 3; count of bases not matched to a gene: 10. This CDR3 has 15 amino acids. Germline assignment: CDR1 MGHRA and CDR2 YSYEKL. CDR3 sequence: CASDRDGKDNQPQHF. The CDR3 DNA reads TGCGCCAGCGACAGGGATGGAAAGGACAATCAGCCCCAGCATTTT.

This chain connects TRBV2 to TRBJ2-5; weak D call: TRBD1 (5 bases). Per germline, CDR1 SNHLY and CDR2 FYNNEI. Trimming removed 5 bases at V and 4 bases at J, with 11 bases between. The CDR3 spans 13 residues. This CDR3 is CASSPRQTETQYF. The CDR3 DNA is TGTGCCAGCAGTCCAAGACAGACAGAGACCCAGTACTTC.

Here the CDR3 reads CASSEASGAGANVLTF. The CDR3 DNA is TGTGCCAGCAGTGAAGCGTCCGGGGCTGGGGCCAACGTCCTGACTTTC. This rearrangement joins TRBV6-1 to TRBJ2-6; D perhaps matches TRBD2 (5 bases). Trimming took 0 bases from V and 2 from J, leaving 8 bases between them. The V gene's germline CDR1 is MNHNS and CDR2 SASEGT. This CDR3 is 16 amino acids long.

This chain uses TRBV7-3 with TRBJ2-3; D not certain. V was shortened by 2 bases and J by 5 bases, with 5 bases between the two germline ends. This CDR3 comprises 12 residues. Germline CDR1 SGHTA, CDR2 FQGTGA. CDR3 residues: CASSLGRDTQYF. In nucleotides, the CDR3 is TGTGCCAGCAGCTTAGGTAGAGATACGCAGTATTTT.